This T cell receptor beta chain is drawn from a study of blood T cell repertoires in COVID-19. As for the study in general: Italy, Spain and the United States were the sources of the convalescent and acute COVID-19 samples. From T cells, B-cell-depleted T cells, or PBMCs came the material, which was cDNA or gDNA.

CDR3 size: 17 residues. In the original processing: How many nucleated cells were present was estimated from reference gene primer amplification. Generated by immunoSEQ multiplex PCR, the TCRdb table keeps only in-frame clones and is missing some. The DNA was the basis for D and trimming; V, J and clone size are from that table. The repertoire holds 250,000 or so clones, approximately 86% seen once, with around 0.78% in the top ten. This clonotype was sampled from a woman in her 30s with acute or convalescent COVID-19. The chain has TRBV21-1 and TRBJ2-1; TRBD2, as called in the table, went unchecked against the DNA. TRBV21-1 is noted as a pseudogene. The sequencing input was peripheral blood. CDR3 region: CASSPKTRWTSDHEQFF. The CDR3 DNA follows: TGTGCCAGCAGCCCCAAAACTCGGTGGACTAGCGATCATGAGCAGTTCTTC.